The clone carrying this T cell receptor (delta chain) has a handful of counts. TCRdb lists the protein of a much larger clone for this DNA, which differs at residue 4, so this is likely a read error; the protein given here is translated from the DNA itself. Bulk repertoires came from Vgamma9/Vdelta2+ or Vdelta2-negative gammadelta T cells flow-sorted from PBMC. This sample stems from a study of γδ T cells in repeated Plasmodium falciparum infection. The overall study: Donors were malaria-exposed Malian children or age- and gender-matched Australian children.

Germline CDR1 is TVYSNPD and CDR2 is GDNSRS (reference sequence). The CDR3 loop spans 11 amino acids. Trimming removed 1 base at V and 11 bases at J, with 14 bases between. TRG and TRD sequences were obtained from every sorted gammadelta sample. TCRdb repeated clone calling on the multiplex PCR reads with CATT. The repertoire has 70,000 to 95,000 delta-chain clones, approximately 1.5% of them found once; the top ten carry around 8.5%. Sequencing input: gamma-delta T cells from blood. The chain uses TRDV3 and TRDJ1; perhaps TRDD3 as D (6 bases). The receptor was derived from a pool of human donors (malaria-infected and uninfected, not separated). The CDR3 reads CAFTSRGFLIF. The CDR3 DNA reads as TGTGCCTTTACCTCGAGGGGATTCCTCATCTTT.